This T cell receptor (beta chain) was sequenced in a study of blood T cell repertoires in COVID-19. Study information: Sites across the United States, Italy and Spain contributed samples from acute and convalescent COVID-19. The cDNA or gDNA used as material had been derived from T cells, B-cell-depleted T cells, or PBMCs.

Authors' data handling: By means of reference gene primer amplification, nucleated cell counts were estimated. The table came from immunoSEQ multiplex PCR; TCRdb's copy has only in-frame clones and leaves some out. The D gene and trimming were derived from the DNA, and the V and J assignments and clone size from that table. The sample has 130,000 to 150,000 clones; about 80% are singletons. The CDR3 consists of 16 residues. The J segment lost 3 bases and the V segment lost 1 base, leaving 8 bases of the junction unmatched. The germline gives CDR1 MGHRA, CDR2 YSYEKL. The sequence came from a woman older than 75 in a cohort sampled during active or convalescent COVID-19. Sequenced sample: peripheral blood. The chain uses TRBV4-1 and TRBJ2-7; 8 bases map to TRBD1. The CDR3: CASSQVEGDRGYEQYF. The CDR3 nucleotides read TGCGCCAGCAGCCAAGTAGAAGGAGACAGGGGCTACGAGCAGTACTTC.